Given below is one T cell receptor (beta chain) in context. Its binding antigen is unknown. No per-base quality is available; no much larger clone lies one base away. Other DNA sequences of this sample code for an identical CDR3. Using the deep immunoSEQ assay, TCR CDR3 regions were amplified from genomic DNA by multiplex PCR. Extracted genomic DNA from each cell subset was distributed evenly across all wells of several immunoSEQ 96-well plates, and each plate was treated as a replicate. For sorted subsets, each replicate PCR was loaded with roughly 0.2 ug genomic DNA, equivalent to about 30,000 T cell genomes. Purified libraries were quantified with a Qubit 3.0 fluorometer, sized on a Bioanalyzer 2100, and re-quantified with the KAPA Library Quantification kit. A separate single-read 150-cycle Illumina NextSeq 550 flow cell was used to sequence each immunoSEQ 96-well plate. Concerning the study's data processing: The immunoSEQ output contained only junctional sequences without quality scores, so filtering could not match that applied to full-length reads. Sequences were annotated with PyIR, a Python wrapper for IgBLAST v1.9, using IMGT germline references to assign V/J genes and CDR3. Any read was removed if the V/J assignment was weak (E-value above 1e-6), the CDR3 was missing, or the read contained stop codons, out-of-frame junctions, or ambiguous translated residues. V3J clonotypes were defined by identical inferred V gene, J gene, and CDR3 amino acid sequence. Percentage overlap between repertoires was calculated by dividing the number of shared unique clonotypes by the size of the smaller repertoire. RTK rarefaction, the Chao1 estimator, and Recon v2.1 estimates of unobserved clonotypes were used to assess repertoire richness. For all TCRbeta clonotypes obtained by the gDNA method from a few donors, generation probabilities were computed with OLGA. Entries here come from immuneACCESS through TCRdb and include only in-frame sequences with V and J called. Some clones fail to appear in such tables; in the studies checked, an unresolved V gene covers under half of the shortfall, and the cause of the remainder is unknown. D and trimming were read from the DNA, whereas the V and J calls and clone size are those reported in that table. The sample contains more than 2,000,000 clones, around 90% of them found a single time. Of the sample, over 0.12% is held by the ten largest clones.

The data were obtained in a study of shared clonotypes between healthy human individuals (dated by TCRdb to 2018 to 2021). In terms of the full investigation: A few men and two women, aged 18 to 49 years, made up the cohort. To increase sequencing depth and limit assay-specific biases, TCR repertoire library preparation and sequencing were carried out by different laboratories using diverse techniques. The study deeply sequenced blood TCR repertoires of about five healthy adults to estimate repertoire size and the extent of clonotype sharing between individuals. Between about 0.8 and 9 billion PBMCs per donor were obtained by leukapheresis. For each donor, CD4 naive and CD4 memory were each given three plates, CD8 naive was given two plates, and CD8 memory was given one plate.

Overall study outcomes, separate from this receptor: Because the study included a small number of donors, the genetic and exposure-history diversity represented was limited. Sampling was limited to blood, and TCR repertoires in tissue likely differ from TCR repertoires in blood. Pairwise subsampling led to the expectation that sequencing depth would affect the degree of clonotype sharing among donors. Incomplete sequencing was indicated by rarefaction of sorted-subset datasets, despite the large sequencing depth. Naive subsets generally had larger estimated clonotype richness than memory subsets did. Higher generation probabilities were observed for clonotypes shared by all four sorted-subset donors than for non-shared clonotypes. Across a handful of donors, 5% to 6% of naive CD4, roughly 3.5% of naive CD8, under 2.5% of memory CD4, and over 0.35% of memory CD8 clonotypes were shared.

Donors were healthy HIV-negative adults with no recently reported acute infections or vaccinations. Every donor was a Caucasian adult residing in Nashville, Tennessee, USA. CD4+ T cells were enriched through magnetic negative selection, after which naive cells were positively selected on CD45RA and the remaining negative fraction served as the memory subset. Blood was obtained by leukapheresis, after which PBMCs were separated by Ficoll-Histopaque density gradient centrifugation and cryopreserved in liquid nitrogen vapor phase. Purity and quantity of every magnetically sorted T cell population were checked by analytical flow cytometry. Genomic DNA was isolated from every sorted fraction and measured by UV absorbance on a Nanodrop 2000c. The sequence derives from a man between 18 and 29 years old in good health. The sample comprised naive CD4+ T cells sorted from blood. The cell subset or site label on this specimen signifies: CD45RA+ positively selected.

The nucleotides read TGTGCCAGCAGCTTAGGAGTCCAAGAGACCCAGTACTTC. This codes for CASSLGVQETQYF. The chain is made from TRBV11-1 and TRBJ2-5; no D gene call is confident. According to the germline V gene (reference sequence), CDR1 reads SGHAT and CDR2 reads FQDESV. The CDR3 numbers 13 residues from cysteine through phenylalanine. Only the CDR3 DNA stays, 39 bases, in frame from base 1. Trimming at the junction amounts to 1 base on V and 1 base on J, and the germline ends lie 4 bases apart.